One and the same sample provided the 9 T cell receptor beta chains below, sequenced in a study of shared clonotypes between healthy human individuals. Naivety among CD8 cells was defined by CD45RO negativity and positive CCR7 selection, thereby excluding terminally differentiated effector memory CD45RA+ cells. Sequencing was performed with immunoSEQ multiplex PCR; in TCRdb, only in-frame clones are kept and a portion is missing. The profile covers millions of clones, with about 93% appearing a single time and approximately 1.7% taken by the ten largest. What was sequenced was naive CD8+ T cells from PBMCs. Receptor source: a man aged 18 to 30 in good health. Some clones in this sample may be carry-over from other donors' samples.

The chain uses TRBV7-3 and TRBJ2-5; tentatively, D is TRBD1 (6 bases). The CDR3 has 15 amino acids. The V and J ends lost 2 bases and 5 bases respectively, with 15 bases between them. CDR1 is SGHTA and CDR2 is FQGTGA in the germline V gene. The CDR3 sequence is CASSLGARGMETQYF. The CDR3, as DNA: TGTGCCAGCAGCTTAGGTGCCAGGGGTATGGAGACCCAGTACTTC. Looking up the rest from reference TRBV7-3 and TRBJ2-5 gives the full variable domain: GAGVSQTPSNKVTEKGKYVELRCDPISGHTALYWYRQSLGQGPEFLIYFQGTGAADDSGLPNDRFFAVRPEGSVSTLKIQRTERGDSAVYLCASSLGARGMETQYFGPGTRLLVL.

J is TRBJ2-7 and V is TRBV9; D is perhaps TRBD1 (5 bases). The germline CDR1 and CDR2 sequences are SGDLS and YYNGEE. V lost 0 bases and J 0 bases, leaving 13 bases between the germline ends. CDR3 length: 16 amino acids. CDR3 sequence (DNA): TGTGCCAGCAGCGTAGATGCAGGGTTTTCCTCCTACGAGCAGTACTTC. Its translation: CASSVDAGFSSYEQYF. The full variable domain, rest sourced from reference TRBV9 and TRBJ2-7, is DSGVTQTPKHLITATGQRVTLRCSPRSGDLSVYWYQQSLDQGLQFLIQYYNGEERAKGNILERFSAQQFPDLHSELNLSSLELGDSALYFCASSVDAGFSSYEQYFGPGTRLTVT.

The rearrangement links TRBV7-6 to TRBJ2-7, with D unresolved. There are 14 residues in the CDR3. Trimming removed 1 base from V and 4 bases from J, with 11 bases in between. From germline, CDR1 is SGHVS and CDR2 FNYEAQ. The CDR3 sequence: CASSLGGESYEQYF. CDR3 DNA sequence: TGTGCCAGCAGCTTAGGCGGAGAATCTTACGAGCAGTACTTC.

The CDR3 bases are TGTGCCAGCAACAGAGACAGGGGTTCTGAGACCCAGTACTTC. Translating gives CASNRDRGSETQYF. V and J are TRBV21-1 and TRBJ2-5; the listed D gene, TRBD1, was not tested against the DNA. TRBV21-1 is described as a pseudogene. This CDR3 is built from 14 residues.

The chain couples TRBV20-1 to TRBJ2-7; D is uncertain. The CDR3 has 10 amino acids. CDR1 and CDR2 from the germline V gene are DFQATT and SNEGSKA (reference sequence). The V and J ends lost 5 bases and 6 bases respectively, with 8 bases between them. DNA for the CDR3: TGCAGTGCTCGTAGGGTCGAGCAGTACTTC. This sequence encodes CSARRVEQYF.

The chain links TRBV29-1 to TRBJ1-4; 7 bases align to TRBD1. CDR3 length: 11 residues. Germline V CDR1 and CDR2: SQVTM, ANQGSEA. V was pared by 5 bases and J by 13 bases, with 7 bases of the junction left unmatched. The CDR3 DNA sequence: TGCAGCGTTACCGGGACAGACGGACTGTTTTTT. Its translation is CSVTGTDGLFF.

The chain couples TRBV19 to TRBJ1-5, with D possibly being TRBD1 (5 bases). V was shortened by 9 bases and J by 9 bases, with 21 bases between the two germline ends. This CDR3 comprises 14 residues. Germline lookup yields CDR1 LNHDA and CDR2 SQIVND (reference sequence). Written as DNA, the CDR3 is TGTGCCAGCGCGGGGCAGAAGGTAGTTGGGCCCCAGCATTTT. This sequence encodes CASAGQKVVGPQHF.

V gene TRBV19 combines with J gene TRBJ2-3, with 7 bases matching TRBD2. The CDR3 sequence is 15 residues long. CDR1 is LNHDA and CDR2 is SQIVND in the germline V gene (reference sequence). The J segment lost 6 bases and the V segment lost 0 bases, leaving 6 bases of the junction unmatched. CDR3 in amino acids: CASSIEAGVSDTQYF. CDR3 bases: TGTGCCAGTAGTATAGAGGCGGGAGTGTCCGATACGCAGTATTTT.

The V and J genes are TRBV7-6 and TRBJ1-2; no clear D gene. CDR1 and CDR2 (germline): SGHVS, FNYEAQ. Deletions cut 3 bases from V and 4 bases from J, with 9 bases between. The CDR3 extends over 13 amino acids. CDR3 in DNA: TGTGCCAGCAGCTTCGCAAGTGGCTATGGCTACACCTTC. This translates into CASSFASGYGYTF. Full variable domain (missing parts from reference TRBV7-6 and TRBJ1-2): GAGVSQSPRYKVTKRGQDVALRCDPISGHVSLYWYRQALGQGPEFLTYFNYEAQQDKSGLPNDRFSAERPEGSISTLTIQRTEQRDSAMYRCASSFASGYGYTFGSGTRLTVV.